This T cell receptor beta chain comes out of a study of T cell repertoires in cytomegalovirus infection. Overall study context: The public TCR beta signatures pointed to both CMV infection and matching HLA type.

Each CDR3 protein gets one entry after TCRdb re-called the reads with MiXCR. This sample has 700,000 to 900,000 distinct CDR3 sequences, with around 29% found just once. The CDR3 runs to 16 residues. Germline V CDR1 and CDR2: LGHNA, YSLEER. Trimming took off 0 bases at V and 2 bases at J, with 12 bases between the two ends. About this clonotype itself: The antigen is unknown.

Sample: cultured CD8+ T cells from PBMCs, taken from culture after CMV antigen stimulation. V usage is TRBV4-3 and J usage is TRBJ2-3, with a possible D match to TRBD1 (6 bases). The source of this sequence is a human donor in good health (CMV status not recorded). Some clones in this sample may be carry-over from other donors' samples. This chain's CDR3 is CASSQDGDMATDTQYF. The DNA of the CDR3 is TGCGCCAGCAGCCAAGATGGGGACATGGCCACAGATACGCAGTATTTT.